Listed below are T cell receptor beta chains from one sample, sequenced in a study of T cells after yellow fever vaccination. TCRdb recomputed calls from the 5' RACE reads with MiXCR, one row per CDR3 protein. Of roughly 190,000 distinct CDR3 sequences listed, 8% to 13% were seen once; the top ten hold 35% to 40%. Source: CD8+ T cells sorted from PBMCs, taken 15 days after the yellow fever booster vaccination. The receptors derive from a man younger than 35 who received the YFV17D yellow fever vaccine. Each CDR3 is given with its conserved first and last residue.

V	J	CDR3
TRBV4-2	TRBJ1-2	CASSLGTVANYGYTF
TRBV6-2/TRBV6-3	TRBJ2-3	CASSYLTGGTDTQYF
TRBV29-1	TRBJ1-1	CSAGDSDLNTEAFF
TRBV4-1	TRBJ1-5	CASSRLVGDNQPQHF
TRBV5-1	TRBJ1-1	CASSLDAAGNPSYTEAFF
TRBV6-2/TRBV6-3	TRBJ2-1	CASNGGATYNEQFF
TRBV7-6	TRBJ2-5	CASSLDAYQETQYF
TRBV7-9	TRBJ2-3	CASSLGSEDTQYF
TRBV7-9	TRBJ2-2	CASSRDRLARVTGELFF
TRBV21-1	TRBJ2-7	CASTVEQYF
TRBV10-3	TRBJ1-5	CAISESLAQPQHF
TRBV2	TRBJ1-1	CASSGARGTGGIGAFF
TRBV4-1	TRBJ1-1	CASSPPGLATEAFF
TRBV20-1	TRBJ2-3	CSARPPRGASTDTDTQYF
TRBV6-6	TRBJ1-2	CASSRLLDRNYGYTF
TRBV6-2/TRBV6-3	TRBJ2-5	CASRSVGPETQYF
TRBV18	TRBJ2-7	CASSPGGQGLTYEQYF
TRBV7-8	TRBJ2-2	CASSHGPATGELFF
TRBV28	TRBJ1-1	CASSPPGTGSGDTEAFF
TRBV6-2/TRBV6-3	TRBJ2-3	CASSSYYPTDTQYF
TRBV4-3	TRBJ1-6	CASSQDVSGSNSPLHF
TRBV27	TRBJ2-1	CASSLGGGAGNEQFF
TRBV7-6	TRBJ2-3	CASSLALPGSGTGKGTDTQYF
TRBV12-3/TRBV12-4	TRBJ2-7	CASSAPLGPYEQYF
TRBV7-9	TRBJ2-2	CASRPPTGGTGELFF
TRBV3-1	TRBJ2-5	CASILSSGGQETQYF
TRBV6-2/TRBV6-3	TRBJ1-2	CASSYSEESYGYTF
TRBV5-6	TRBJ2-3	CASSPYHSEDSTDTQYF
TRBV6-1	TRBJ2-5	CASSAWDSQETQYF
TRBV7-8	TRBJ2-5	CASSLGTRGGETQYF
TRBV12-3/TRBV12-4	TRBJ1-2	CASSASPTGAGYGYTF
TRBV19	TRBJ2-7	CASSMGYSYEQYF
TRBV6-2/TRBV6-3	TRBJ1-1	CASSYSWTAFF
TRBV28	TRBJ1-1	CASRLNGGTEAFF
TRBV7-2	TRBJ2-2	CASSAGLAGIVSGELFF
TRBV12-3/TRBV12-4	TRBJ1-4	CASSSSLATNEKLFF
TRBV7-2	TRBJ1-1	CASSSKTYMNTEAFF
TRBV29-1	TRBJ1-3	CSAESGTGTKGNTIYF
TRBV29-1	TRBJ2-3	CSVEAQLAGGPDTQYF
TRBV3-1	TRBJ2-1	CASSQGQGRYAYNEQFF